Listed below are T cell receptor beta chains from one sample, sequenced in a study of cytomegalovirus exposure and HLA in healthy donors. TCRdb's copy holds only in-frame clones and misses some; the assay was immunoSEQ multiplex PCR. This table has 140,000 or so clones, approximately 80% appearing once. Input material: PBMCs. The receptors derive from a woman between 40 and 55 years old in good health and CMV-seropositive. Each CDR3 is given with its conserved first and last residue.

TRBV29-1	TRBJ2-1	CSVTPAGNEQFF
TRBV7-2	TRBJ2-4	CASSLQPAGAKNIQYF
TRBV27	TRBJ2-1	CASSLDSGQWLDEQFF
TRBV6-1	TRBJ1-1	CASSERDFNTEAFF
TRBV7-6	TRBJ2-5	CASSFPQETQYF
TRBV7-6	TRBJ1-1	CASSPGQFNTEAFF
TRBV27	TRBJ2-7	CASSFGPRAEPYEQYF
TRBV5-4	TRBJ1-3	CASSPDRGHGNTIYF
TRBV29-1	TRBJ1-5	CSVVGDSNQPQHF
TRBV5-4	TRBJ1-3	CASSLWGATSSGNTIYF
TRBV27	TRBJ1-1	CASSRWSGSTEAFF
TRBV9	TRBJ2-3	CASSVGGQGAGTQYF
TRBV5-4	TRBJ2-1	CASSSPEVLDEQFF
TRBV10-3	TRBJ2-7	CAISESGHPYEQYF
TRBV7-9	TRBJ1-3	CASSLAGSGSTIYF
TRBV10-3	TRBJ2-5	CAISESGGQQETQYF
TRBV7-9	TRBJ2-5	CASSFGGPQETQYF
TRBV28	TRBJ2-5	CASSGQELWTQYF
TRBV6-5	TRBJ2-3	CASKTSVSTDTQYF
TRBV19	TRBJ2-3	CASSFSGSTDTQYF
TRBV7-9	TRBJ2-5	CASSLAAQETQYF
TRBV5-6	TRBJ1-2	CASSLLGGRHGYTF
TRBV15	TRBJ2-7	CATSPDRSGEQYF
TRBV29-1	TRBJ2-5	CSAGTASLSPEETQYF
TRBV10-1	TRBJ2-2	CATRQGHGTGELFF
TRBV7-8	TRBJ2-2	CASSSLISPNTGELFF
TRBV27	TRBJ1-4	CASSGVTGGDNEKLFF
TRBV30	TRBJ1-2	CAWSVHTGQHYGYTF
TRBV11-2	TRBJ2-7	CASSLTSGGANSYEQYF
TRBV10-1	TRBJ2-2	CASSETGRSTGELFF
TRBV10-1	TRBJ2-7	CARPQGRVYEQYF
TRBV6-1	TRBJ2-3	CASSEFGGWDTDTQYF
TRBV27	TRBJ2-1	CASSPRGLAGGDSPSYNEQFF
TRBV6-1	TRBJ2-7	CASSAQGHDEQYF
TRBV11-2	TRBJ2-1	CASSLTGVREQFF
TRBV7-8	TRBJ2-1	CASLTRASGGGSYNEQFF
TRBV29-1	TRBJ2-5	CSVRRGETQYF
TRBV6-1	TRBJ1-2	CASSELPQTNYGYTF
TRBV4-3	TRBJ1-3	CASSQVGTGGGNTIYF
TRBV7-9	TRBJ2-1	CASSLTGGPYNEQFF
TRBV29-1	TRBJ1-1	CSEFPRGNTEAFF
TRBV28	TRBJ1-2	CASSLFKQGGGYTF
TRBV2	TRBJ2-3	CASSRGEGRNTQYF
TRBV19	TRBJ1-5	CASKGVVTLNQPQHF
TRBV4-1	TRBJ1-2	CASSQEARANYGYTF
TRBV9	TRBJ2-5	CASSLRQGGETQYF
TRBV18	TRBJ1-5	CASSSTQLGSNQPQHF
TRBV7-3	TRBJ2-1	CASSLTSGTLNEQFF
TRBV14	TRBJ2-5	CASSQGTSGQETQYF
TRBV6-5	TRBJ2-1	CATQASSYNEQFF
TRBV7-9	TRBJ1-1	CASSSGQMNTEAFF
TRBV28	TRBJ1-5	CASRLREGGSNQPQHF
TRBV27	TRBJ1-5	CASSLGRGGQPQHF
TRBV28	TRBJ1-1	CASSPAGPTEAFF
TRBV7-9	TRBJ2-2	CASSPPTGFGELFF